A selection of T cell receptor beta chains follows, all from one sample in a study of blood T cell repertoires in COVID-19. Measured with immunoSEQ multiplex PCR; TCRdb has only the in-frame clones, and not every one. Of roughly 240,000 clones in the sample, 65% to 90% were seen once. Sequenced sample: PBMCs or T cells enriched from blood (not recorded which). The receptors originated from a woman aged 45-60 years with acute COVID-19. Each CDR3 is given with its conserved first and last residue. Each record gives: CDR3 protein, CDR3 DNA, J gene, D gene, V gene, clone size. D genes are given only for firm matches. Rows may omit the clone size; those that give it use once, few, many or a size class.

CDR3aa: CASSGRTGGNGGYTF; CDR3nt: TGTGCCAGCAGTGGGAGGACAGGGGGCAATGGTGGCTACACCTTC; j_gene: TRBJ1-2; d_gene: TRBD1; v_gene: TRBV2; abundance: .
CDR3aa: CATSDWTGTSRGHF; CDR3nt: TGTGCCACCAGTGACTGGACAGGTACCAGTCGGGGGCATTTT; j_gene: TRBJ1-5; d_gene: TRBD1; v_gene: TRBV24-1; abundance: .
CDR3aa: CAISDTGGGAVDTQYF; CDR3nt: TGTGCCATCAGTGACACTGGCGGGGGGGCAGTTGATACGCAGTATTTT; j_gene: TRBJ2-3; d_gene: TRBD2; v_gene: TRBV10-3; abundance: .
CDR3aa: CASSLRDRVAKNIQYF; CDR3nt: TGTGCCAGCAGCCTCCGGGACAGGGTAGCCAAAAACATTCAGTACTTC; j_gene: TRBJ2-4; d_gene: TRBD1; v_gene: TRBV6-2/TRBV6-3; abundance: once
CDR3aa: CASSYTTTDTQYF; CDR3nt: TGTGCCAGCAGTTACACTACCACGGATACGCAGTATTTT; j_gene: TRBJ2-3; d_gene: .; v_gene: TRBV6-5; abundance: .
CDR3aa: CASSLQGWTEAFF; CDR3nt: TGTGCCAGCTCACTTCAGGGCTGGACTGAAGCTTTCTTT; j_gene: TRBJ1-1; d_gene: .; v_gene: TRBV18; abundance: .
CDR3aa: CASSSRTDAIHF; CDR3nt: TGTGCCAGCAGCTCTAGGACAGACGCAATTCATTTT; j_gene: TRBJ1-5; d_gene: .; v_gene: TRBV6-5; abundance: few
CDR3aa: CASSLESLSHYGYTF; CDR3nt: TGCGCCAGCAGCTTGGAGAGTCTTTCCCACTATGGCTACACCTTC; j_gene: TRBJ1-2; d_gene: .; v_gene: TRBV5-1; abundance: once
CDR3aa: CASGELTLGTTEAFF; CDR3nt: TGTGCCTCGGGGGAACTCACACTTGGAACAACTGAAGCTTTCTTT; j_gene: TRBJ1-1; d_gene: .; v_gene: TRBV7-9; abundance: .
CDR3aa: CASSPRGQGNYGYTF; CDR3nt: TGTGCCAGCTCCCCTCGCGGACAGGGCAACTATGGCTACACCTTC; j_gene: TRBJ1-2; d_gene: TRBD1; v_gene: TRBV18; abundance: .
CDR3aa: CASSQGDSSYEQYF; CDR3nt: TGCGCCAGCAGCCAGGGGGACAGCTCCTACGAGCAGTACTTC; j_gene: TRBJ2-7; d_gene: TRBD1; v_gene: TRBV4-3; abundance: .
CDR3aa: CASSLGQGNEQYF; CDR3nt: TGCGCCAGCAGCTTGGGACAGGGGAACGAGCAGTACTTC; j_gene: TRBJ2-7; d_gene: TRBD1; v_gene: TRBV5-1; abundance: .
CDR3aa: CASSLALGRVYEQYF; CDR3nt: TGTGCCAGCAGCTTAGCGTTGGGCAGGGTCTACGAGCAGTACTTC; j_gene: TRBJ2-7; d_gene: .; v_gene: TRBV5-4; abundance: .
CDR3aa: CSASAGGPNEQFF; CDR3nt: TGCAGTGCTAGTGCGGGGGGGCCCAATGAGCAGTTCTTC; j_gene: TRBJ2-1; d_gene: TRBD2; v_gene: TRBV20-1; abundance: .
CDR3aa: CASSDPTGGGEQFF; CDR3nt: TGTGCCAGCAGTGATCCTACAGGGGGCGGTGAGCAGTTCTTC; j_gene: TRBJ2-1; d_gene: TRBD1; v_gene: TRBV6-1; abundance: .
CDR3aa: CASSERDTYQPQHF; CDR3nt: TGCGCCAGCAGTGAAAGGGACACTTATCAGCCCCAGCATTTT; j_gene: TRBJ1-5; d_gene: .; v_gene: TRBV10-2; abundance: .
CDR3aa: CASSLKWTANSPLHF; CDR3nt: TGTGCCAGCAGCTTGAAGTGGACAGCTAATTCACCCCTCCACTTT; j_gene: TRBJ1-6; d_gene: .; v_gene: TRBV5-6; abundance: once
CDR3aa: CASSFQQETQYF; CDR3nt: TGTGCCAGCAGCTTCCAGCAAGAGACCCAGTACTTC; j_gene: TRBJ2-5; d_gene: .; v_gene: TRBV11-2; abundance: .
CDR3aa: CASSATTGHANEKLFF; CDR3nt: TGCGCCAGCAGCGCGACGACAGGTCACGCTAATGAAAAACTGTTTTTT; j_gene: TRBJ1-4; d_gene: .; v_gene: TRBV5-1; abundance: .
CDR3aa: CASSLTASGNTIYF; CDR3nt: TGTGCCAGCAGCCTGACAGCCTCTGGAAACACCATATATTTT; j_gene: TRBJ1-3; d_gene: .; v_gene: TRBV3-1/TRBV3-2; abundance: .
CDR3aa: CASSYRGQQVPKAFF; CDR3nt: TGTGCCAGCAGTTACAGGGGACAGCAAGTTCCCAAAGCTTTCTTT; j_gene: TRBJ1-1; d_gene: TRBD1; v_gene: TRBV6-2/TRBV6-3; abundance: once
CDR3aa: CASRYRDMNTEAFF; CDR3nt: TGTGCCAGTAGATACAGGGACATGAACACTGAAGCTTTCTTT; j_gene: TRBJ1-1; d_gene: .; v_gene: TRBV19; abundance: .
CDR3aa: CASSPLTVNTEAFF; CDR3nt: TGTGCCAGCAGCCCCTTGACAGTGAACACTGAAGCTTTCTTT; j_gene: TRBJ1-1; d_gene: .; v_gene: TRBV9; abundance: .
CDR3aa: CASRQDRDYGYTF; CDR3nt: TGTGCCAGCAGGCAGGACAGGGACTATGGCTACACCTTC; j_gene: TRBJ1-2; d_gene: TRBD1; v_gene: TRBV5-4; abundance: .
CDR3aa: CASSLEQGEAFF; CDR3nt: TGTGCCAGCAGCTTGGAACAGGGAGAAGCTTTCTTT; j_gene: TRBJ1-1; d_gene: .; v_gene: TRBV12-3/TRBV12-4; abundance: .
CDR3aa: CASSHIGPRGSGANVLTF; CDR3nt: TGTGCCAGCAGCCATATAGGGCCTCGGGGCTCTGGGGCCAACGTCCTGACTTTC; j_gene: TRBJ2-6; d_gene: .; v_gene: TRBV3-1/TRBV3-2; abundance: .